The rows below give T cell receptor beta chains drawn from one sample of a study of shared clonotypes between healthy human individuals. Method: immunoSEQ multiplex PCR; TCRdb's copy keeps in-frame clones and lacks some. The data hold a few hundred thousand clones, with 65% to 70% observed a single time. Sequenced sample: memory CD4+ T cells sorted from blood. Receptors were obtained from a man under 40 in good health. The CDR3 runs from the conserved cysteine through the conserved F or W. Each record gives: D gene, V gene, clone size, J gene, CDR3 DNA, CDR3 protein. A D gene is named only where the DNA matches it firmly. Not all rows give a size; the values are once, few, many and, for expanded clones, a class.

NA	TRBV10-3	few	TRBJ2-4	TGTGCCATCAGTGAATACAGGGTGTTAGCCAAAAACATTCAGTACTTC	CAISEYRVLAKNIQYF
NA	TRBV5-1	NA	TRBJ2-2	TGCGCCAGCAGCTCTATACAGGGTCCCGGGGAGCTGTTTTTT	CASSSIQGPGELFF
NA	TRBV5-1	few	TRBJ2-7	TGCGCCAGCAGCTACAGGGAAAACTACGAGCAGTACTTC	CASSYRENYEQYF
NA	TRBV14	few	TRBJ2-1	TGTGCCAGCAGCCCCCTAACAGGGAATGAGCAGTTCTTC	CASSPLTGNEQFF
NA	TRBV6-5	NA	TRBJ2-3	TGTGCCAGCAGTTATCAGGAGTACACAGATACGCAGTATTTT	CASSYQEYTDTQYF
TRBD1	TRBV10-2	NA	TRBJ1-3	TGCGCCAGCGGGGACAGCCTCTCTGGAAACACCATATATTTT	CASGDSLSGNTIYF
NA	TRBV30	few	TRBJ1-5	TGTGCCTGGAGCGGGAGAGAAAATCAGCCCCAGCATTTT	CAWSGRENQPQHF
TRBD1	TRBV2	NA	TRBJ1-5	TGTGCCAGCAGTAGACAGGGGGGGGATCAGCCCCAGCATTTT	CASSRQGGDQPQHF
NA	TRBV2	once	TRBJ2-1	TGTGCCAGCAGTGAAGACAGGGGGGGCTACAATGAGCAGTTCTTC	CASSEDRGGYNEQFF
NA	TRBV5-6	many	TRBJ2-2	TGTGCCAGCAGCTTGTCAGGGGTGAACACCGGGGAGCTGTTTTTT	CASSLSGVNTGELFF
TRBD1	TRBV10-3	few	TRBJ1-2	TGTGCCATCAATGACAGGGGAGAACGCTATGGCTACACCTTC	CAINDRGERYGYTF
NA	TRBV18	NA	TRBJ2-5	TGTGCCAGCTCACCGATTGGAGGGGCACAGACCCAGTACTTC	CASSPIGGAQTQYF
TRBD1	TRBV2	NA	TRBJ2-5	TGTGCCAGCAGTGAGGGACAGGGGGCTGGAGAGACCCAGTACTTC	CASSEGQGAGETQYF
NA	TRBV18	NA	TRBJ2-3	TGTGCCAGCTCACCCTACGGGACATTGAGCACAGATACGCAGTATTTT	CASSPYGTLSTDTQYF
NA	TRBV7-9	once	TRBJ2-7	TGTGCCAGCAGCGGTGCGGGGTGGAGGGGCGGCGACGAGCAGTACTTC	CASSGAGWRGGDEQYF
NA	TRBV10-1	NA	TRBJ2-2	TGCGCCAGCTCAACGGGGATCAACACCGGGGAGCTGTTTTTT	CASSTGINTGELFF
TRBD2	TRBV7-9	NA	TRBJ2-1	TGTGCCAGCAGTCGTAAACTAGCGGGATACAATGAGCAGTTCTTC	CASSRKLAGYNEQFF
NA	TRBV11-2	NA	TRBJ1-1	TGTGCCAGCAGCTTAGAGAGACAGTCTGAAGCTTTCTTT	CASSLERQSEAFF
NA	TRBV5-5	NA	TRBJ1-3	TGTGCCAGCAGCTTTACCACAGGTTCTTCTGGAAACACCATATATTTT	CASSFTTGSSGNTIYF
TRBD1	TRBV28	few	TRBJ1-2	TGTGCCAGCAGTTTATCCGGGACAGGGAGAGGCTACACCTTC	CASSLSGTGRGYTF
NA	TRBV4-2	many	TRBJ2-5	TGTGCCAGCAGCCCGTTCCAGCGGGAGACCCAGTACTTC	CASSPFQRETQYF
TRBD2	TRBV10-3	NA	TRBJ2-7	TGTGCCATCAGTGAGCCGGGACTAGCGTCATTCGAGCAGTACTTC	CAISEPGLASFEQYF